What follows describes a single T cell receptor beta chain. With 1 base clipped from V and 10 bases from J, the junction kept 8 bases outside the gene matches. The germline CDR1 and CDR2 sequences are SEHNR and FQNEAQ (reference sequence). The CDR3 runs 15 residues. This entry comes from a study of blood T cell repertoires in COVID-19. In the study overall: Sites across the United States, Italy and Spain contributed samples from acute and convalescent COVID-19. T cells, B-cell-depleted T cells, or PBMCs supplied cDNA or gDNA.

Original processing notes: Nucleated cell counts were estimated from reference gene primer amplification. Generated by immunoSEQ multiplex PCR, the TCRdb table keeps only in-frame clones and is missing some. That table is the source of V, J and clone size, and D and trimming were worked out from the DNA. This sample yields some 320,000 clones, of which over 75% are seen a single time; 7.8% belongs to the top ten. Sample: peripheral blood. The sequence was collected from a woman aged 45-60 years who had recovered from COVID-19. The chain has TRBV7-9 and TRBJ2-1, with 9 nucleotides matching TRBD2. The CDR3 protein is CASSLGSGRAEEQFF. DNA for the CDR3: TGTGCCAGCAGCTTAGGTAGCGGGAGAGCGGAGGAGCAGTTCTTC.